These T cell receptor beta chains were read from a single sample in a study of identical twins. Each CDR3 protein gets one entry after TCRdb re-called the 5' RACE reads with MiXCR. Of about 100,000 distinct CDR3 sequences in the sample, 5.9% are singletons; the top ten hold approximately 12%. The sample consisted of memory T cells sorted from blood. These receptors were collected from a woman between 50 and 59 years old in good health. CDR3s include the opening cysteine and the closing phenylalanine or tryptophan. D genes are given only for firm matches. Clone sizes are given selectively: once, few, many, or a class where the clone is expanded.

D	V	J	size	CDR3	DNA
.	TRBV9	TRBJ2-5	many	CASSVAWTSETQYF	TGTGCCAGCAGCGTAGCATGGACTTCGGAGACCCAGTACTTC
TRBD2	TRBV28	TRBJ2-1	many	CASSLIAGADNEQFF	TGTGCCAGCAGTTTAATTGCGGGAGCGGACAATGAGCAGTTCTTC
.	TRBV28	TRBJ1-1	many	CASNQGLNTEAFF	TGTGCCAGTAATCAGGGCCTGAACACTGAAGCTTTCTTT
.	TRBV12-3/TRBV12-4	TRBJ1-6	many	CASKKSSYNSPLHF	TGTGCCAGCAAGAAGAGCTCCTATAATTCACCCCTCCACTTT
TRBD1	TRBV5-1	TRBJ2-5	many	CASSVIPGQGISETQYF	TGCGCCAGCAGCGTAATTCCGGGACAGGGGATATCGGAGACCCAGTACTTC
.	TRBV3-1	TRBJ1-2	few	CASSERVADYGYTF	TGTGCCAGCAGCGAAAGGGTCGCTGACTATGGCTACACCTTC
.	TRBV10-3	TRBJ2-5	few	CAIRGARSGTQYF	TGTGCCATCAGGGGGGCTCGAAGTGGTACCCAGTACTTC
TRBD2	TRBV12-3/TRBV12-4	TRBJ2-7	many	CASRTGAGLAYEQYF	TGTGCCAGCAGGACGGGCGCGGGACTAGCCTACGAGCAGTACTTC
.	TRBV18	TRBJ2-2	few	CASSLDRDPSTGELFF	TGTGCCAGCTCACTCGACCGGGACCCGTCCACCGGGGAGCTGTTTTTT
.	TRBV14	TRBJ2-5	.	CASSQGKTQYF	TGTGCCAGCAGCCAAGGAAAGACCCAGTACTTC